Shown below are 5 T cell receptor beta chains from a single sample sequenced in a study of blood T cell repertoires in COVID-19. Produced via immunoSEQ multiplex PCR; TCRdb's table is partial and in-frame only. Among 200,000 to 300,000 clones listed, roughly four fifths were seen once. The specimen sequenced was peripheral blood. Every receptor here comes from a woman older than 75 with acute or convalescent COVID-19.

The chain employs TRBV2 and TRBJ2-5; 12 nucleotides match TRBD2. With 6 bases clipped from V and 4 bases from J, the junction kept 3 bases outside the gene matches. The CDR3 has 14 residues. In germline, CDR1 is SNHLY, CDR2 FYNNEI. The CDR3 sequence: CASRTSGGLETQYF. The CDR3 DNA is TGTGCCAGCAGGACTAGCGGGGGTCTAGAGACCCAGTACTTC.

In this sample, this clone turned up a few times. The chain carries TRBV9 and TRBJ1-6; D is possibly TRBD1 (5 bases). Germline loops: CDR1 SGDLS, CDR2 YYNGEE. The CDR3 spans 14 residues. V lost 6 bases and J lost 5, with 12 bases in between. Here the CDR3 reads CASKGQGNNSPLHF. CDR3 nucleotide sequence: TGTGCCAGCAAGGGGCAGGGCAATAATTCACCCCTCCACTTT.

The chain joins TRBV5-1 to TRBJ2-3; 7 positions match TRBD2. The CDR3 is made up of 13 amino acids. V lost 6 bases and J lost 5; bases outside the gene matches: 6. Germline V lookup: CDR1 SGHRS, CDR2 YFSETQ. The DNA of the CDR3 is TGCGCCAGCACCGTTCCGGGGGGAGATACGCAGTATTTT. Its protein product is CASTVPGGDTQYF.

The chain is built from TRBV15 and TRBJ1-1, with unresolved D. The length of the CDR3 is 14 residues. Per germline, CDR1 LNHNV and CDR2 YYDKDF (reference sequence). V lost 0 bases to trimming and J lost 12 bases, with 17 bases between them. The CDR3 DNA sequence: TGTGCCACCAGCAGAGATATTAGGACGGACGGGACTTTCTTT. It codes for CATSRDIRTDGTFF.

This rearrangement joins TRBV3-1 (or the pseudogene TRBV3-2) to TRBJ1-6, with D possibly being TRBD1 (6 bases). Germline V gene lookup returns CDR1 LGHDT and CDR2 YNNKEL (reference sequence). This CDR3 region has 15 residues. V was clipped by 3 bases and J by 5 bases, with 11 bases between them. Here the CDR3 reads CASSQVNRDNSPLHF. CDR3 nucleotide sequence: TGTGCCAGCAGCCAGGTCAACAGGGATAATTCACCCCTCCACTTT.